What follows is one T cell receptor (beta chain) and its context. The antigen is not known. Exclusion of patients followed from uncontrolled infection, other autoimmune disease, pregnancy or lactation. Diagnosing involved the use of clinical symptoms, serum thyroxine and TRAb, thyroid ultrasound and orbital computed tomography. From RNA transcripts, TCR beta CDR3 regions were amplified. HTBI primers were employed in a first-round RT-PCR of the TCR CDR3. TCRdb called the multiplex PCR reads again in MiXCR, with one record for every CDR3 protein. This sample has approximately 640,000 distinct CDR3 sequences, with nearly 45% found just once. These data originate in a study of T cells in Graves' hyperthyroidism and ophthalmopathy. The CDR3 totals 16 residues. Germline assignment: CDR1 SGHNT and CDR2 YENEEA. After removal of 4 bases from V and 4 bases from J, the junction contained 7 bases not matched to a gene.

General study points: Clonotypes that were expanded in thyroid above 0.001 mostly appeared in blood too. With a median lead of roughly 6.2 months before onset, the model predicted ophthalmopathy.

The specimen sequenced was peripheral blood or thyroid tissue (not recorded which). The chain employs TRBV11-3 and TRBJ2-6; 7 bases align to TRBD1. The TCR sequence derives from an adult man with Graves' disease, either hyperthyroidism or ophthalmopathy (not recorded which). CDR3 loop: CASSSDRATGANVLTF. CDR3 nucleotide sequence: TGTGCCAGCAGCTCAGACAGGGCCACAGGGGCCAACGTCCTGACTTTC.